The clone carrying this T cell receptor (beta chain) was observed a few times. The sample comes from a study of cytomegalovirus exposure and HLA in healthy donors. The PCR employed 60 Vbeta primers together with 13 Jbeta primers. TCRdb's table, derived via immunoSEQ multiplex PCR, lists solely in-frame clones and lacks some. The sample has under 250,000 clones, approximately 81% seen once. The receptor was isolated from a human donor in good health. The specimen sequenced was PBMCs.

CDR3 DNA sequence: TGTGCCAGCAGCTTAGGGGGAGCTGCAACCTACGAGCAGTACTTC. Translation gives CASSLGGAATYEQYF. The chain combines TRBV7-9 with TRBJ2-7; D might be TRBD2 (5 bases). Germline loops: CDR1 SEHNR, CDR2 FQNEAQ (reference sequence). CDR3 length equals 15 residues. V was trimmed by 1 base and J by 2 bases, leaving 12 bases between them.